Reported below is one T cell receptor (beta chain). The antigen is unknown. The sample comes from a study of T cells after posttransplantation cyclophosphamide. Broader study findings: Later blood repertoires were often dominated by clones from the donor CD8+ memory compartment. Tissue-infiltrating T cells from skin or gut overlapped little with blood T cells. After PTCy, TRB diversity resembled that of CNI/methotrexate controls.

Germline V gene data show CDR1 as MNHNY and CDR2 as SVGAGI (reference sequence). The trim removed 0 bases at V and 6 bases at J, leaving 7 bases unmatched. The CDR3 runs to 16 residues. Treatment was busulfan-fludarabine conditioning, a marrow graft, and cyclophosphamide on days +3 and +4. TCRdb's copy holds only in-frame clones and misses some; the assay was immunoSEQ multiplex PCR. The table records approximately 1,600 clones, more than 70% of them present only once. This sequence was found in a female patient between 55 and 75 years old who received an allogeneic stem cell transplant from a related donor and was CMV-positive. Some T cells here may be from the graft donor. This rearrangement joins TRBV6-6 to TRBJ1-5; 8 nucleotides align to TRBD1. The sample consisted of CD4+ T cells sorted from blood, taken after allogeneic stem cell transplant with posttransplant cyclophosphamide. The CDR3 protein is CASSYSARGRIQPQHF. CDR3 DNA sequence: TGTGCCAGCAGTTACTCTGCCAGGGGGCGCATTCAGCCCCAGCATTTT.